This TCR beta chain was profiled in a study of molecular identifiers for immune sequencing clone quantification. Study information: Four of five RNA aliquots from approximately 20,000 or 100,000 naive CD8 T cells were sequenced.

This clonotype was found a few times. Deletions cut 2 bases from V and 5 bases from J, with 12 bases between. The CDR3 is 14 amino acids. CDR1 and CDR2 from the germline V gene are WSHSY and SAAADI. TCRdb processed the PCR reads anew with MiXCR; each CDR3 protein has one entry. The repertoire includes tens of thousands of distinct CDR3 sequences, about 21% of them detected once, and approximately 0.99% sits in the top ten. What was sequenced was naive CD8+ T cells from blood, with Jurkat cell RNA spiked in. Subset noted: FACS-sorted CD8+CD4-CCR7+CD45RA+ naive T cells. This chain links TRBV10-2 with TRBJ2-5, with D uncertain. The TCR originated in a human donor in good health. Some libraries in this study had Jurkat cell RNA spiked in. The CDR3 loop is CASSEIGKGETQYF. DNA of the CDR3: TGCGCCAGCAGTGAGATAGGAAAAGGGGAGACCCAGTACTTC.